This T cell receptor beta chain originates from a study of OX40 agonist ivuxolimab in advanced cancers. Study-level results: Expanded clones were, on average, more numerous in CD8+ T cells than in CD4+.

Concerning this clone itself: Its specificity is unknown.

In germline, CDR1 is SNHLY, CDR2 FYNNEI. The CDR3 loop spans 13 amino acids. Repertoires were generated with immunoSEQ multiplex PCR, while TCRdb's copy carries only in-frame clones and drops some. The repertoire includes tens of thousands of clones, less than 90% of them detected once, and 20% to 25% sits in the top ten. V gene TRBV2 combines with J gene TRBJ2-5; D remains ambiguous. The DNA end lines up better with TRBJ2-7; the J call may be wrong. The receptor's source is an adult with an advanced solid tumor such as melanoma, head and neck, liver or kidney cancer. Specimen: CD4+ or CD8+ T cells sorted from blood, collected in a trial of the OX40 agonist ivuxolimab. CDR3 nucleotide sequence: TGTGCCAGCAGTGACCGCGCTAGCTACGAGCAGTACTTC. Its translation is CASSDRASYEQYF.